Each of the 12 T cell receptor beta chains below was sequenced from the same sample in a study of monozygotic twins with inflammatory bowel disease. TCRdb reprocessed the 5' RACE reads, keeping one entry per CDR3 protein, no DNA. Its table records 190,000 or so distinct CDR3 sequences. Sequencing was done on a sample of blood. Every receptor here comes from a human donor with ulcerative colitis or Crohn's disease, or a healthy co-twin of an affected twin (not recorded which).

The chain joins TRBV7-9 to TRBJ1-1; there is no DNA to check the TCRdb D call of TRBD1. The CDR3 sequence is 15 residues long. Germline CDR1 and CDR2: SEHNR and FQNEAQ (reference sequence). Here the CDR3 reads CASSSRTVMNTEAFF.

CDR3 region: CASSWKAANTEAFF. The rearrangement joins TRBV5-4 to TRBJ1-1. Per germline, CDR1 SGHNT and CDR2 YYREEE (reference sequence). The CDR3 has 14 residues.

This chain links TRBV7-7 with TRBJ2-5; the D gene TCRdb calls, TRBD1, cannot be checked with no DNA. The germline CDR1 and CDR2 sequences are SSHAT and FNYEAQ (reference sequence). The CDR3 covers 15 residues. The CDR3 protein is CASSAGGRNKETQYF. Using reference TRBV7-7 and TRBJ2-5 for the parts outside the CDR3, the full variable domain is GAGVSQSPRYKVTKRGQDVTLRCDPISSHATLYWYQQALGQGPEFLTYFNYEAQPDKSGLPSDRFSAERPEGSISTLTIQRTEQRDSAMYRCASSAGGRNKETQYFGPGTRLLVL.

The chain employs TRBV7-8 and TRBJ2-6; TCRdb selects TRBD2, and the lack of DNA leaves this call unchecked. Germline values: CDR1 SGHVS, CDR2 FQNEAQ. The CDR3 consists of 15 residues. CDR3: CASSHKEAGANVLTF.

This sequence joins TRBV7-9 and TRBJ1-2. The CDR3 consists of 12 residues. Germline V CDR1 and CDR2: SEHNR, FQNEAQ (reference sequence). The CDR3 loop is CASSTNAEGYTF.

J is TRBJ1-1 and V is TRBV20-1. The CDR3 length is 13 residues. Germline V gene data show CDR1 as DFQATT and CDR2 as SNEGSKA (reference sequence). The CDR3 here is CSARRQGGTEAFF.

CDR3 region: CSAFEGVVYNSPLHF. This chain connects TRBV20-1 to TRBJ1-6; the D call from TCRdb, TRBD1, cannot be confirmed without DNA. Germline CDR1 DFQATT, CDR2 SNEGSKA (reference sequence). The length of the CDR3 is 15 residues.

The chain combines TRBV7-9 with TRBJ2-1; TCRdb selects TRBD2, and the lack of DNA leaves this call unchecked. The CDR3 runs 16 residues. Germline V CDR1 and CDR2: SEHNR, FQNEAQ (reference sequence). The CDR3 here is CASSPRGGGEGNEQFF.

The gene calls are TRBV6-4 and TRBJ1-4. The CDR3 is 12 residues long. Germline lookup yields CDR1 MRHNA and CDR2 SNTAGT. CDR3 amino acids: CASSVAFDELFF.

The chain is built from TRBV29-1 and TRBJ2-2; TCRdb indicates TRBD1, and absent DNA this call remains unverified. This CDR3 comprises 17 residues. The germline gives CDR1 SQVTM, CDR2 ANQGSEA. CDR3 residues: CSAVRETGQVGAGELFF.

The V gene is TRBV3-1, the J gene TRBJ2-4; there is no DNA to check the TCRdb D call of TRBD1. This CDR3 region has 18 residues. Germline CDR1 and CDR2: LGHDT and YNNKEL (reference sequence). The CDR3 spells CASSERLGGGVDKNIQYF.

The chain couples TRBV6-1 to TRBJ2-3; the D call of TRBD1 rests on TCRdb alone, since no DNA is present to check it. The length of the CDR3 is 18 residues. Germline V gene data show CDR1 as MNHNS and CDR2 as SASEGT. The CDR3 spells CASRIPFRGPISTDTQYF.